The following is a T cell receptor beta chain sequence with its context. Original methodology: Reference gene primer amplification in the assay estimated nucleated cell counts. Generated by immunoSEQ multiplex PCR, the TCRdb table keeps only in-frame clones and is missing some. V, J and clone size are taken as reported in that table, and D and trimming were inferred from the DNA itself. In the table there are approximately 300,000 clones, 70% to 90% of which are singletons. The entry originates in a study of blood T cell repertoires in COVID-19. Overall study: Samples of COVID-19 (acute and convalescent) were obtained from the United States, Italy and Spain.

V shed 5 bases and J shed 6 bases, with 8 bases lying between them. Germline lookup yields CDR1 KGHSH and CDR2 LQKENI. The CDR3 runs to 13 residues. The rearrangement joins TRBV18 to TRBJ1-6; tentatively, D is TRBD1 (5 bases). The sample consisted of PBMCs or T cells enriched from blood (not recorded which). This sequence originates from a woman in her thirties who had recovered from COVID-19. The CDR3 coding sequence is TGTGCCAGCTCAACGCAGGGTAATTCACCCCTCCACTTT. It specifies CASSTQGNSPLHF.